This is a list of T cell receptor beta chains from one sample in a study of T cell responses to AZD1222 COVID-19 vaccine. Clones were read by immunoSEQ multiplex PCR, and TCRdb kept only the in-frame ones, dropping some. In the table there are over 100,000 clones, 85% to 90% of which are singletons. The sample was peripheral blood, taken on day 0 of AZD1222 vaccination. These receptors originate from an adult in good health. CDR3s include the opening cysteine and the closing phenylalanine or tryptophan. A D gene is named only where the DNA matches it firmly.

.	TRBV10-3	CAISEPEIANSYEQYF
TRBD1	TRBV5-4	CASSPLDRVTEAFF
TRBD1	TRBV24-1	CATSDDRDGYTF
.	TRBV6-1	CASSEGGPYNSPLHF
.	TRBV27	CASSPGVEGRTEAFF
.	TRBV7-3	CASSPRLTDTQYF
.	TRBV5-1	CASSVDNYGYTF
.	TRBV7-2	CASSLDPYGYTF
.	TRBV7-6	CASSSTLTPFPYEQYF
TRBD1	TRBV19	CASTSDRVYGYTF
TRBD1	TRBV10-3	CAISDLQGTEAFF
.	TRBV12-5	CASGLARGQPQHF
.	TRBV10-3	CAISESNVQGGYTF
TRBD2	TRBV7-3	CASATQRGSGELFF
TRBD1	TRBV3-1/TRBV3-2	CASSFGQASQPQHF
.	TRBV7-9	CASTDALRGEKLFF
.	TRBV4-3	CASSQDLGWGQETQYF
.	TRBV19	CASSLMNSPLHF
TRBD1	TRBV18	CASSPSRDSRSETQYF
TRBD1	TRBV6-1	CASSALTGGTHNEQFF
.	TRBV12-3/TRBV12-4	CASSSGRTYGYTF
TRBD1	TRBV19	CASIQGAGNTIYF
TRBD2	TRBV4-3	CASSPRLAGRTTEQFF
TRBD2	TRBV20-1	CSASVAGGPTDTQYF
.	TRBV25-1	CASTSGRGLGSPLHF
TRBD2	TRBV5-4	CASSPQGAGGTDTQYF
.	TRBV15	CATSRGAEQYF
TRBD1	TRBV5-1	CASSRKDRGRYEQYF
.	TRBV11-2	CASSLRTGRGQFF
.	TRBV18	CASSPGAGANVLTF